A single sample is the source of the 6 T cell receptor beta chains below, sequenced in a study of blood T cell repertoires in COVID-19. Method: immunoSEQ multiplex PCR; TCRdb's copy keeps in-frame clones and lacks some. The sample includes approximately 20,000 clones, over 75% of them seen just once. Sequencing used peripheral blood. The receptors were gathered from a man aged 80 or over with acute or convalescent COVID-19.

The chain has TRBV24-1 and TRBJ1-4; TRBD1 matches at 9 bases. Germline loops: CDR1 KGHDR, CDR2 SFDVKD. V gave up 3 bases and J gave up 7 bases; unmatched junction bases: 2. CDR3 length equals 14 residues. CDR3 region: CATSDGTGSEKLFF. The DNA for the CDR3 is TGTGCCACCAGTGATGGGACAGGGTCTGAAAAACTGTTTTTT.

This clone was detected once. The gene calls are TRBV18 and TRBJ2-7, with 15 bases aligning to TRBD2. CDR1 is KGHSH, CDR2 LQKENI, per germline. The CDR3 has 15 residues. The trim removed 8 bases at V and 6 bases at J, leaving 8 bases unmatched. The CDR3 loop reads CASRTSGGALFEQYF. The CDR3 DNA sequence: TGTGCCAGCAGGACTAGCGGGGGGGCCCTTTTCGAGCAGTACTTC.

The chain employs TRBV11-2 and TRBJ2-7, with 7 bases matching TRBD2. The CDR3 totals 14 residues. From germline, CDR1 is SGHAT and CDR2 FQNNGV. J was trimmed by 2 bases and V by 5 bases; bases with no gene match: 6. CDR3 sequence (DNA): TGTGCCAGCAGCAAACTAGGACTAGCCTACGAGCAGTACTTC. Translation: CASSKLGLAYEQYF.

Concerning this clone: One junction end disagrees with the germline gene, perhaps due to a read error. The V gene is TRBV7-7, the J gene TRBJ2-7; weak D call: TRBD1 (7 bases). The CDR3 sequence is 15 residues long. CDR1 and CDR2 (germline): SSHAT, FNYEAQ (reference sequence). The CDR3 DNA is TGTGCTAGCAGCCCGTACCAGGGGGAGGCCTACGAGCAGTACTTC. Translating it yields CASSPYQGEAYEQYF.

The table lists this clone with a count of one. V usage is TRBV24-1 and J usage is TRBJ2-5; D is possibly TRBD1 (6 bases). The V gene's germline CDR1 is KGHDR and CDR2 SFDVKD. V lost 7 bases, J lost 0 bases, and 14 bases lay in between. This CDR3 contains 15 residues. DNA for the CDR3: TGTGCCACCAGCGATCCCCGGGACAACCAAGAGACCCAGTACTTC. Its protein is CATSDPRDNQETQYF.

The chain has TRBV6-2 or TRBV6-3 and TRBJ1-5; TRBD1 might be the D (5 bases). Germline-derived CDR1 and CDR2 are MNHEY and SVGEGT. This CDR3 contains 14 residues. Trimming cost V 4 bases and J 6 bases, with 13 bases left between them. CDR3 coding DNA: TGTGCCAGCAGTTGGGCCGCGGGGGGTCAGCCCCAGCATTTT. It specifies CASSWAAGGQPQHF.